This T cell receptor beta chain derives from a study of OX40 agonist ivuxolimab in advanced cancers. Turning to the study itself: The patients got ivuxolimab, which is an agonistic anti-OX40 (CD134) antibody.

Clones were sequenced by immunoSEQ multiplex PCR, and TCRdb holds only the in-frame ones, with some missing. Altogether 60,000 to 85,000 clones are present, about 90% being singletons, with the ten largest covering less than 0.55%. Looked up from germline, CDR1 is LNHDA and CDR2 is SQIVND (reference sequence). The CDR3 is 14 residues long. V lost 6 bases to trimming and J lost 3 bases, with 14 bases between them. This chain connects TRBV19 to TRBJ1-1; perhaps TRBD1 as D (6 bases). The specimen was CD4+ or CD8+ T cells sorted from blood, collected in a trial of the OX40 agonist ivuxolimab. This TCR derives from an adult with an advanced solid tumor such as melanoma, head and neck, liver or kidney cancer. The CDR3: CASRFRGGYTEAFF. The DNA for the CDR3 is TGTGCCAGTAGGTTCAGGGGTGGGTACACTGAAGCTTTCTTT.